This T cell receptor beta chain comes out of a study of shared T cell receptors in the human thymus. V dropped 7 bases and J dropped 6 bases, with 12 bases sitting between them. This CDR3 region has 13 residues. Germline V gene data show CDR1 as LGHNA and CDR2 as YSLEER. This table comes from immunoSEQ multiplex PCR, and its TCRdb copy is limited to in-frame clones, with some not included. Of about 380,000 clones in the sample, more than 85% were seen once. The clonotype originates from a human donor. The rearrangement joins TRBV4-3 to TRBJ2-2; no firm D call. The sample comprised thymocytes. CDR3 bases: TGCGCCAGCATACGGAGAGTCGCCGGGGAGCTGTTTTTT. Residues: CASIRRVAGELFF.